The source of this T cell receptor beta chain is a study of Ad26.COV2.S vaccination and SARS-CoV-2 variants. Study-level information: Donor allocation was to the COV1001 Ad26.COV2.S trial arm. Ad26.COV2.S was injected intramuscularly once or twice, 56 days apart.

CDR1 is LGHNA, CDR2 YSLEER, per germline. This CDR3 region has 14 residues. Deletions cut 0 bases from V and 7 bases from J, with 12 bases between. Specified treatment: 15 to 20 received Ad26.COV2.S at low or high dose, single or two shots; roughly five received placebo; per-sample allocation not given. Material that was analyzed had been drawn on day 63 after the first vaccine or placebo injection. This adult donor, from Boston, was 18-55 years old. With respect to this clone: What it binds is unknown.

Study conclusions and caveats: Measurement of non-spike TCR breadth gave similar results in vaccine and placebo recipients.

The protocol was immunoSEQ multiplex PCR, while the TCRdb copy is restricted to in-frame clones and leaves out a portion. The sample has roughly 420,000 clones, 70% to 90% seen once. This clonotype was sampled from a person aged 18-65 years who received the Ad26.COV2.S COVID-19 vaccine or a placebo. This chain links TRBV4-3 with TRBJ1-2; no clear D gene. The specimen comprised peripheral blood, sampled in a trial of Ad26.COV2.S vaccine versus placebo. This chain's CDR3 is CASSQDTRAVGYTF. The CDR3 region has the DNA TGCGCCAGCAGCCAAGATACACGGGCTGTTGGCTACACCTTC.